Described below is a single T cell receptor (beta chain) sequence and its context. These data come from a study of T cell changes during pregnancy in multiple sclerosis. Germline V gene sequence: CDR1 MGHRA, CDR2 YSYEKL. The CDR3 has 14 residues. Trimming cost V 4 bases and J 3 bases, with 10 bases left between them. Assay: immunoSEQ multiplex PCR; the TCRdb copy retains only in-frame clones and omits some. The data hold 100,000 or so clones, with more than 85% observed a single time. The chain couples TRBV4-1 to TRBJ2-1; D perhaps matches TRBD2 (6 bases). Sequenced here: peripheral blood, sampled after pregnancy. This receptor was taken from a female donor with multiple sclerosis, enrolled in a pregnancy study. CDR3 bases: TGCGCCAGCAGCCGACTGACTAGCTACAATGAGCAGTTCTTC. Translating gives CASSRLTSYNEQFF.